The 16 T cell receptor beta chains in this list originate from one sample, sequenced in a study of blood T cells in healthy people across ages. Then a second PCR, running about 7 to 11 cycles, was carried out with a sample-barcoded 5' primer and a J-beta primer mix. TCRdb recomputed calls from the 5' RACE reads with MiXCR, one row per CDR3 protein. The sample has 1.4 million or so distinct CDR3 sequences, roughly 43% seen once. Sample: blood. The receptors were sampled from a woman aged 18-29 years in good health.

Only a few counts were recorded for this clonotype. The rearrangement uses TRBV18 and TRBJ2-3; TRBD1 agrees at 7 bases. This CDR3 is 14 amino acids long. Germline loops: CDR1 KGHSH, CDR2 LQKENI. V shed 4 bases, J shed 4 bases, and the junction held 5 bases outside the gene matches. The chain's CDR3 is CASSQGASADTQYF. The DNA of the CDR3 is TGTGCCAGCTCACAGGGGGCGTCTGCAGATACGCAGTATTTT.

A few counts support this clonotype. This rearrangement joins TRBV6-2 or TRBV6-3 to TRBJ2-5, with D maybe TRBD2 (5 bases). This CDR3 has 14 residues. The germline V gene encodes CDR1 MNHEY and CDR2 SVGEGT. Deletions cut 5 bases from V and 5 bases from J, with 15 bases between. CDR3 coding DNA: TGTGCCAGCAGTCAGCGGTTCGCCTTGGAGACCCAGTACTTC. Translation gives CASSQRFALETQYF.

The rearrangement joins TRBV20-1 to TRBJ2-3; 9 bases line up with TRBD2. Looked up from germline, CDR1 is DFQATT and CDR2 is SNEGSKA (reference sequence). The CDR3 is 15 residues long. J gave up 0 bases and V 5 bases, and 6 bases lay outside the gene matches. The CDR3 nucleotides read TGCAGTGCTTCCCGTAGCGGGAGAAGCACAGATACGCAGTATTTT. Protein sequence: CSASRSGRSTDTQYF.

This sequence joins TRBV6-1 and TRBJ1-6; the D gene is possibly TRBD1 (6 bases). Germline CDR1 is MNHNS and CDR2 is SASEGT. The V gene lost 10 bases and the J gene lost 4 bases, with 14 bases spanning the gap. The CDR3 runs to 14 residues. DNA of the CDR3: TGTGCCACCACAGGGACAATTTATAATTCACCCCTCCACTTT. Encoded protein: CATTGTIYNSPLHF.

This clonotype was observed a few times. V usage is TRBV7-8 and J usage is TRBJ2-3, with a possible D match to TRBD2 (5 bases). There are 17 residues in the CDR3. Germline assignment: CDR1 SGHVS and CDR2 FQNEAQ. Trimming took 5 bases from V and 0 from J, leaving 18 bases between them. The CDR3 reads CASSQLSRAVSTDTQYF. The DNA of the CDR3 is TGTGCCAGCAGCCAACTCTCCAGAGCGGTTAGCACAGATACGCAGTATTTT.

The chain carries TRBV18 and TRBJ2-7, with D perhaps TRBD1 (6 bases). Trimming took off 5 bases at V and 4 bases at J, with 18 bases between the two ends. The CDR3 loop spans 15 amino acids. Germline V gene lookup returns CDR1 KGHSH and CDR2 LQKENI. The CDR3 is CASSVTGGGTYEQYF. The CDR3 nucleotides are TGTGCCAGCTCAGTGACAGGAGGCGGTACGTACGAGCAGTACTTC.

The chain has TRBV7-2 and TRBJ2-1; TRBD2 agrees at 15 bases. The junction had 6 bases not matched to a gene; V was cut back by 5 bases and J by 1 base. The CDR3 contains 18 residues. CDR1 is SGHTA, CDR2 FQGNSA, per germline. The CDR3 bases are TGTGCCAGCAGCATGACGGGACTAGCGGGGGGTTCCTACAATGAGCAGTTCTTC. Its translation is CASSMTGLAGGSYNEQFF.

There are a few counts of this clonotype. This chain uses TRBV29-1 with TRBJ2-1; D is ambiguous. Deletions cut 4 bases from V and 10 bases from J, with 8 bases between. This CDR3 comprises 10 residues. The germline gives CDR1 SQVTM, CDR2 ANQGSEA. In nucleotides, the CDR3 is TGCAGCGTTGGTGGTCCGGAGCAGTTCTTC. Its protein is CSVGGPEQFF.

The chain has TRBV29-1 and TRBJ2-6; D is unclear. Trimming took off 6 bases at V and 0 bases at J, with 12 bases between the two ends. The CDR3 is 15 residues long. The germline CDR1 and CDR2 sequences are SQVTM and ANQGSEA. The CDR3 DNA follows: TGCAGCGTCAGGTCCGGTGGCTCTGGGGCCAACGTCCTGACTTTC. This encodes CSVRSGGSGANVLTF.

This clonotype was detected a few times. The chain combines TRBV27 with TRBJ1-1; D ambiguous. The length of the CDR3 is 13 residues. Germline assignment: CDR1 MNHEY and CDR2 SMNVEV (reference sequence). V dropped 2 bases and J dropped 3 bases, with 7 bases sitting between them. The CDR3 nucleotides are TGTGCCAGCAGTTTAGGGGTGGACACTGAAGCTTTCTTT. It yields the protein CASSLGVDTEAFF.

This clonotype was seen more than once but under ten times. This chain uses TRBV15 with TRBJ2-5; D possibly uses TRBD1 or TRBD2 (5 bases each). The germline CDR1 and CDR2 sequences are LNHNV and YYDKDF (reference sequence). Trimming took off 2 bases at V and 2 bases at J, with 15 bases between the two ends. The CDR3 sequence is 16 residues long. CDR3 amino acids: CATSRPYDGGQETQYF. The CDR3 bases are TGTGCCACCAGCAGACCTTATGATGGGGGACAAGAGACCCAGTACTTC.

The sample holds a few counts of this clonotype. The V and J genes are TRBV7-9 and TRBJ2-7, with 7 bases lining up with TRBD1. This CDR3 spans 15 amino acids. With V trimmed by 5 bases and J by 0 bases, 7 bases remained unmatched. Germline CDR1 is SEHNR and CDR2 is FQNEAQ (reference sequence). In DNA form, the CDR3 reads TGTGCCAGCAGCCGAGGACAGGCAACCTCCTACGAGCAGTACTTC. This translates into CASSRGQATSYEQYF.

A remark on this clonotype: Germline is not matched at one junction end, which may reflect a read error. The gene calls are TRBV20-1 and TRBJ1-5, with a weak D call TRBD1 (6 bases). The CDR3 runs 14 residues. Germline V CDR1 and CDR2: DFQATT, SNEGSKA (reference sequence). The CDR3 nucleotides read TGCAGTGCTAGTTCAGGGGCCCGCAATAAGCCCCAGCATTTT. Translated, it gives CSASSGARNKPQHF.

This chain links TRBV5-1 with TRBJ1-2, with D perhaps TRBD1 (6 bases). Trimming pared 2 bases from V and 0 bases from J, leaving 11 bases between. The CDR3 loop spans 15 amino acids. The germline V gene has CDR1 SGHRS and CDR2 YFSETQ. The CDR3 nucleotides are TGCGCCAGCAGCTTCCACAGGGCAACTAACTATGGCTACACCTTC. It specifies CASSFHRATNYGYTF.

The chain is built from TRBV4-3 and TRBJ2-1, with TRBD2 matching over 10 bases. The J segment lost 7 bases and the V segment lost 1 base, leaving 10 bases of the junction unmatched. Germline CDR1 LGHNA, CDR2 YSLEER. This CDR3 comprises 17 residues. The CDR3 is CASSQAPSGRGENEQFF. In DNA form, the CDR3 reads TGCGCCAGCAGCCAAGCGCCTAGCGGGAGAGGGGAAAATGAGCAGTTCTTC.

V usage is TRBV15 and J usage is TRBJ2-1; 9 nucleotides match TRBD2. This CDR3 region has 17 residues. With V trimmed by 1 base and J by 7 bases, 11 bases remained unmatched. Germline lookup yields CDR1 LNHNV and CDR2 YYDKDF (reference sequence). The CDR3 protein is CATSRGLAGGPFNEQFF. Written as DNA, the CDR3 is TGTGCCACCAGCAGAGGGCTGGCGGGAGGGCCTTTTAATGAGCAGTTCTTC.